The present TCR beta chain was sequenced within a study of cytomegalovirus exposure and HLA in healthy donors. Study-wide points: A later analysis revealed that TCR association rates differed between HLA loci, peaking at DRB1 and bottoming out at HLA-C. Rare sequences made up most TCRs, while some public TCRs were found in many donors.

A multiplex PCR was run with 60 Vbeta primers and 13 Jbeta primers. Profiling relied on immunoSEQ multiplex PCR, and the TCRdb table lists in-frame clones only, not all of them. Here the sample spans under 200,000 clones, roughly 80% being singletons. Details on this clone: What it recognizes is unknown.

The receptor's source is a female donor in good health and CMV-seronegative. Source material: PBMCs.

CDR3 sequence: CASSLTPRSGTYEQYF. In nucleotides, the CDR3 is TGCGCCAGCAGCTTGACTCCCCGATCTGGGACTTACGAGCAGTACTTC. The chain carries TRBV5-1 and TRBJ2-7, with D perhaps matching TRBD2 (6 bases). Germline V lookup: CDR1 SGHRS, CDR2 YFSETQ. The CDR3 is 16 residues long. Trimming shortened V by 1 base and J by 4 bases, and 18 bases separated the two germline ends.